Shown below are 6 T cell receptor beta chains from a single sample sequenced in a study of cytomegalovirus exposure and HLA in healthy donors. Amplification used 60 Vbeta primers and 13 Jbeta primers. Only in-frame clones appear in the TCRdb table, and some are missing; sequencing was by immunoSEQ multiplex PCR. The table lists approximately 110,000 clones, nearly 70% of them singletons. Sequenced: PBMCs. The receptors shown here come from a woman in her 70s in good health and CMV-seropositive.

The chain recombines TRBV10-3 with TRBJ2-7; 10 bases align to TRBD2. This CDR3 is built from 15 residues. Trimming cost V 4 bases and J 4 bases; bases outside gene matches: 7. In germline, CDR1 is ENHRY, CDR2 SYGVKD. For the CDR3, the DNA is TGTGCCATCAGTGGATTAGCGGGGGGCCTATACGAGCAGTACTTC. Encoded protein: CAISGLAGGLYEQYF.

This clone was found a few times. The V and J genes are TRBV12-5 and TRBJ1-2; perhaps TRBD1 as D (5 bases). Trimming removed 1 base from V and 0 bases from J, with 9 bases in between. Germline V gene data show CDR1 as LGHNT and CDR2 as FRNRAP. This CDR3 contains 15 residues. CDR3 amino acids: CASGLGQLANYGYTF. The CDR3 nucleotides read TGTGCTAGTGGTTTGGGACAGCTAGCTAACTATGGCTACACCTTC.

The CDR3 spells CASSGGSGANVLTF. The CDR3 DNA reads TGTGCCAGCAGTGGAGGTAGTGGGGCCAACGTCCTGACTTTC. The chain carries TRBV25-1 and TRBJ2-6; D call uncertain. The CDR3 is 14 amino acids. Trimming cost V 4 bases and J 3 bases, with 7 bases left between them. Germline values: CDR1 MGHDK, CDR2 SYGVNS.

J is TRBJ1-1 and V is TRBV9; the D is unclear. CDR3 length equals 16 residues. The germline V gene encodes CDR1 SGDLS and CDR2 YYNGEE. Trimming took 0 bases from V and 3 from J, leaving 15 bases between them. The CDR3 DNA is TGTGCCAGCAGCGTAGGTGGCGGGTTGGTGTACACTGAAGCTTTCTTT. Its protein is CASSVGGGLVYTEAFF.

The chain has TRBV5-1 and TRBJ2-5; unclear D gene. The CDR3 length is 14 residues. Deletions cut 0 bases from V and 1 base from J, with 7 bases between. In germline, CDR1 is SGHRS, CDR2 YFSETQ. This CDR3 is CASSLGLFQETQYF. The CDR3 DNA reads TGCGCCAGCAGCTTGGGACTGTTCCAAGAGACCCAGTACTTC.

V is TRBV7-9 and J is TRBJ1-1, with D maybe TRBD1 (6 bases). This CDR3 comprises 18 residues. Trimming stripped 4 bases from V and 1 base from J, with 22 bases between. The germline CDR1 and CDR2 sequences are SEHNR and FQNEAQ (reference sequence). The DNA of the CDR3 is TGTGCCAGCAGCTATCCGGCCGGCAGGGGATCTTCGAACACTGAAGCTTTCTTT. Its translation is CASSYPAGRGSSNTEAFF.